The 24 T cell receptor beta chains presented below share a single source sample, sequenced in a study of blood T cell repertoires in COVID-19. Produced via immunoSEQ multiplex PCR; TCRdb's table is partial and in-frame only. The sample yields more than 80,000 clones, almost 85% seen once. The sequenced sample was peripheral blood. These receptors came from a man aged 50 to 59 with active or convalescent COVID-19.

This clone came up once. The chain combines TRBV19 with TRBJ1-3; D perhaps matches TRBD1 (6 bases). Deletions cut 5 bases from V and 0 bases from J, with 17 bases between. This CDR3 is built from 17 residues. Germline V gene sequence: CDR1 LNHDA, CDR2 SQIVND (reference sequence). CDR3 amino acids: CASSAQTGPNSGNTIYF. The CDR3 DNA reads TGTGCCAGTAGTGCCCAGACAGGACCTAACTCTGGAAACACCATATATTTT. Drawing the rest from reference TRBV19 and TRBJ1-3, the complete variable domain is DGGITQSPKYLFRKEGQNVTLSCEQNLNHDAMYWYRQDPGQGLRLIYYSQIVNDFQKGDIAEGYSVSREKKESFPLTVTSAQKNPTAFYLCASSAQTGPNSGNTIYFGEGSWLTVV.

The chain links TRBV14 to TRBJ2-2; tentatively, D is TRBD2 (5 bases). V lost 0 bases and J 7 bases, leaving 9 bases between the germline ends. In germline, CDR1 is SGHDN, CDR2 FVKESK. This CDR3 has 14 residues. The CDR3 coding sequence is TGTGCCAGCAGCCAAGATTTCGGGGTCGGGGAGCTGTTTTTT. Its translation: CASSQDFGVGELFF.

The chain recombines TRBV27 with TRBJ1-2; 8 nucleotides align to TRBD1. The germline V gene has CDR1 MNHEY and CDR2 SMNVEV (reference sequence). The CDR3 runs 13 residues. V was clipped by 4 bases and J by 8 bases; unmatched bases: 6. Here the CDR3 reads CASSSTGVRGYTF. In DNA form, the CDR3 reads TGTGCCAGCAGTTCGACAGGGGTGAGGGGCTACACCTTC.

Here the CDR3 DNA reads TGTGCCGGATCTAGCGGGCCTAACAATGAGCAGTTCTTC. It encodes CAGSSGPNNEQFF. The chain employs TRBV6-6 and TRBJ2-1; 8 nucleotides match TRBD2. Germline CDR1 and CDR2: MNHNY and SVGAGI (reference sequence). With 11 bases clipped from V and 5 bases from J, the junction kept 8 bases outside the gene matches. The CDR3 runs to 13 residues.

The chain combines TRBV7-2 with TRBJ1-3; D unresolved. The germline V gene has CDR1 SGHTA and CDR2 FQGNSA. The CDR3 is made up of 15 amino acids. V was pared by 6 bases and J by 0 bases, with 12 bases between. CDR3 protein: CASSSPMSSGNTIYF. The CDR3 bases are TGTGCCAGCAGTTCACCGATGAGCTCTGGAAACACCATATATTTT.

CDR3 nucleotides: TGTGCCAGCAGCAAAGCTGGTGGTGGACAGGGGGACACTGAAGCTTTCTTT. The encoded protein is CASSKAGGGQGDTEAFF. The V and J genes are TRBV21-1 and TRBJ1-1; the listed D gene, TRBD1, was not tested against the DNA. TRBV21-1 constitutes a pseudogene. The CDR3 loop spans 17 amino acids.

The rearrangement joins TRBV7-2 to TRBJ2-1; no definite D call. V was pared by 1 base and J by 4 bases, with 11 bases between. The length of the CDR3 is 15 residues. The V gene's germline CDR1 is SGHTA and CDR2 FQGNSA. The CDR3: CASSLGAGLYNEQFF. In nucleotides, the CDR3 is TGTGCCAGCAGCTTAGGAGCAGGATTATACAATGAGCAGTTCTTC.

V usage is TRBV4-3 and J usage is TRBJ1-5, with 7 positions matching TRBD1. Trimming removed 5 bases from V and 0 bases from J; junction bases left unmatched: 4. The CDR3 runs to 15 residues. Germline CDR1 and CDR2: LGHNA and YSLEER. CDR3 region: CASSLGTDSNQPQHF. The CDR3 DNA sequence: TGCGCCAGCAGCTTGGGGACAGATAGCAATCAGCCCCAGCATTTT.

The rearrangement uses TRBV19 and TRBJ2-7, with 10 bases fitting TRBD2. Looked up from germline, CDR1 is LNHDA and CDR2 is SQIVND (reference sequence). The length of the CDR3 is 16 residues. J was trimmed by 0 bases and V by 8 bases; bases with no gene match: 10. The CDR3 DNA follows: TGTGCCAGTCATAGACTAGCGGGTTCTAGCTCCTACGAGCAGTACGTC. Translating gives CASHRLAGSSSYEQYV.

This clone has more than one count but fewer than ten. V usage is TRBV13 and J usage is TRBJ1-6, with a tentative D call TRBD1 (6 bases). This CDR3 is built from 15 residues. Trimming stripped 0 bases from V and 5 bases from J, with 8 bases between. Looked up from germline, CDR1 is PRHDT and CDR2 is FYEKMQ (reference sequence). This CDR3 reads CASSLGQGNNSPLHF. CDR3 in DNA: TGTGCCAGCAGCTTAGGCCAGGGGAATAATTCACCCCTCCACTTT.

This chain links TRBV19 with TRBJ1-4; D is undetermined. The germline gives CDR1 LNHDA, CDR2 SQIVND (reference sequence). The CDR3 covers 14 residues. The V gene lost 3 bases and the J gene lost 8 bases, with 13 bases spanning the gap. The CDR3 coding sequence is TGTGCCAGTAGTATTGGAGCAGCCCCCGAAAAACTGTTTTTT. Protein product: CASSIGAAPEKLFF.

The gene calls are TRBV12-3 or TRBV12-4 and TRBJ2-5; D remains ambiguous. This CDR3 contains 12 residues. Deletions cut 3 bases from V and 5 bases from J, with 7 bases between. The CDR3 bases are TGTGCCAGCAGTTTTCTTTTGGAGACCCAGTACTTC. Translating gives CASSFLLETQYF.

This chain joins TRBV7-9 and TRBJ2-2; D remains ambiguous. Trimming took off 5 bases at V and 3 bases at J, with 4 bases between the two ends. The CDR3 is 12 amino acids. CDR1 and CDR2 from the germline V gene are SEHNR and FQNEAQ (reference sequence). The CDR3 coding sequence is TGTGCCAGCAGCCCATACACCGGGGAGCTGTTTTTT. It specifies CASSPYTGELFF.

This clone is a singleton in its sample. The chain couples TRBV6-5 to TRBJ1-1, with TRBD1 matching over 9 bases. This CDR3 has 14 residues. V dropped 6 bases and J dropped 6; count of bases not matched to a gene: 8. CDR1 MNHEY and CDR2 SVGAGI come from the germline V gene. The DNA for the CDR3 is TGTGCCAGCAGCACGGGACAGGGAAGTGCTGAAGCTTTCTTT. Amino acids: CASSTGQGSAEAFF.

The chain links TRBV5-8 to TRBJ2-5; 9 nucleotides line up with TRBD2. J lost 6 bases, V lost 4 bases, and 10 bases had no gene match. CDR3 length equals 15 residues. The V gene's germline CDR1 is SGHTS and CDR2 YDEGEE. CDR3 DNA: TGTGCCAGCAGCCCTAGCGGGGACCCCTACCAGACCCAGTACTTC. This encodes CASSPSGDPYQTQYF.

The chain combines TRBV21-1 with TRBJ1-5. TRBV21-1 is assigned pseudogene status. CDR3 length equals 15 residues. The DNA for the CDR3 is TGTGCCAGCAGCAAAAAGTCCGGTCTCAATCAGCCCCAGCATTTT. Residues: CASSKKSGLNQPQHF.

This rearrangement joins TRBV28 to TRBJ1-5, with D possibly TRBD1 on 6 matching bases. CDR1 is MDHEN, CDR2 SYDVKM, per germline. V was pared by 5 bases and J by 2 bases, with 16 bases between. This CDR3 contains 16 residues. CDR3 bases: TGTGCCAGCAGTCTTATCAGGGGTGGTGGCAATCAGCCCCAGCATTTT. Its protein product is CASSLIRGGGNQPQHF. Using reference TRBV28 and TRBJ1-5 for the parts outside the CDR3, the full variable domain is DVKVTQSSRYLVKRTGEKVFLECVQDMDHENMFWYRQDPGLGLRLIYFSYDVKMKEKGDIPEGYSVSREKKERFSLILESASTNQTSMYLCASSLIRGGGNQPQHFGDGTRLSIL.

In its sample, this clone was seen a few times. The rearrangement joins TRBV5-4 to TRBJ1-1; 8 bases agree with TRBD1. CDR1 SGHNT and CDR2 YYREEE come from the germline V gene (reference sequence). CDR3 size: 15 residues. V lost 0 bases, J lost 8 bases, and 9 bases stayed unmatched. The CDR3 DNA follows: TGTGCCAGCAGCTTGGGGGCCGGGACAGGCAGCGAAGCTTTCTTT. Encoded protein: CASSLGAGTGSEAFF. Full variable domain (remainder filled in from reference TRBV5-4 and TRBJ1-1): ETGVTQSPTHLIKTRGQQVTLRCSSQSGHNTVSWYQQALGQGPQFIFQYYREEENGRGNFPPRFSGLQFPNYSSELNVNALELDDSALYLCASSLGAGTGSEAFFGQGTRLTVV.

The chain employs TRBV10-3 and TRBJ2-2; TRBD2 matches at 7 bases. The trim removed 4 bases at V and 6 bases at J, leaving 8 bases unmatched. CDR1 is ENHRY and CDR2 is SYGVKD in the germline V gene. This CDR3 is 15 amino acids long. The CDR3: CAISGPFRGAGELFF. CDR3 DNA: TGTGCCATCAGTGGGCCCTTCCGGGGGGCCGGGGAGCTGTTTTTT.

The V and J genes are TRBV12-3 or TRBV12-4 and TRBJ1-4, with D hard to call. V dropped 5 bases and J dropped 5 bases, with 9 bases sitting between them. The CDR3 extends over 13 amino acids. CDR3 sequence (DNA): TGTGCCAGCAGTCCCGGTTCAAATGAAAAACTGTTTTTT. The encoded protein is CASSPGSNEKLFF.

The chain has TRBV28 and TRBJ2-7; 7 bases fit TRBD2. Per germline, CDR1 MDHEN and CDR2 SYDVKM. V trimming: 6 bases; J trimming: 0 bases; junction bases outside the gene matches: 8. CDR3 length: 15 amino acids. CDR3 protein: CASSPGGVTSYEQYV. CDR3 DNA: TGTGCCAGCAGCCCTGGGGGGGTGACCTCCTACGAGCAGTACGTC.

The chain carries TRBV9 and TRBJ2-1; 7 bases align to TRBD2. Trimming at V came to 2 bases and at J to 5 bases, leaving 4 bases not matched to a gene. Germline V gene data show CDR1 as SGDLS and CDR2 as YYNGEE. This CDR3 is built from 14 residues. The CDR3 coding sequence is TGTGCCAGCAGCGTGGGACTATGGGACAATGAGCAGTTCTTC. The encoded protein is CASSVGLWDNEQFF.

The chain couples TRBV5-6 to TRBJ1-6; tentative D call: TRBD1 (6 bases). V was trimmed by 2 bases and J by 12 bases, leaving 18 bases between them. Germline values: CDR1 SGHDT, CDR2 YYEEEE. This CDR3 is built from 15 residues. CDR3 coding DNA: TGTGCCAGCAGCTTAACAACCAGGGGACGGGAACCCCTCCACTTT. Amino acid sequence: CASSLTTRGREPLHF.

The genes are TRBV5-1 and TRBJ2-2, with TRBD1 as a possible D gene (6 bases). Germline V gene lookup returns CDR1 SGHRS and CDR2 YFSETQ. The ends were cut back, 2 bases at V and 0 bases at J, with 8 bases in the middle. The CDR3 loop spans 15 amino acids. CDR3 nucleotides: TGCGCCAGCAGCTTTGGGGACACGAACACCGGGGAGCTGTTTTTT. Its protein product is CASSFGDTNTGELFF.